What follows are 5 T cell receptor beta chains derived from one specimen sequenced in a study of T cell clones after liver transplantation. The protocol was immunoSEQ multiplex PCR, while the TCRdb copy is restricted to in-frame clones and leaves out a portion. The table shows about 72,000 clones, with around 90% occurring only once. Sequencing used CD4+ T cells from blood, obtained before liver transplant. These receptors were collected from a human donor who received a liver transplant.

The chain recombines TRBV11-3 with TRBJ2-2, with 10 positions matching TRBD2. Germline-derived CDR1 and CDR2 are SGHNT and YENEEA. With 3 bases clipped from V and 2 bases from J, the junction kept 6 bases outside the gene matches. This CDR3 is 17 amino acids long. The CDR3 DNA reads TGTGCCAGCAGCTTCTCGGCTAGCGGGGGCAACACCGGGGAGCTGTTTTTT. It encodes CASSFSASGGNTGELFF.

CDR3 DNA: TGTGCCAGCAGTAGTAGCGGGAGAGTGAACACCGGGGAGCTGTTTTTT. Translation gives CASSSSGRVNTGELFF. The V call is TRBV27, the J call TRBJ2-2; 9 bases match TRBD2. The CDR3 spans 16 residues. Looked up from germline, CDR1 is MNHEY and CDR2 is SMNVEV (reference sequence). Trimming cost V 5 bases and J 1 base; bases outside gene matches: 5.

The V and J genes are TRBV9 and TRBJ2-7; D gene unclear. This CDR3 is 15 amino acids long. V dropped 4 bases and J dropped 4 bases, with 18 bases sitting between them. In germline, CDR1 is SGDLS, CDR2 YYNGEE. The CDR3 nucleotides are TGTGCCAGCAGCCCCCTGGTGGGCAGTCCGTACGAGCAGTACTTC. It specifies CASSPLVGSPYEQYF.

The chain carries TRBV5-6 and TRBJ2-1; TRBD2 is a possible D gene (5 bases). Germline V gene sequence: CDR1 SGHDT, CDR2 YYEEEE. The CDR3 is 13 amino acids. Deletions cut 4 bases from V and 9 bases from J, with 14 bases between. This chain's CDR3 is CASSPLGSGEQFF. In DNA, the CDR3 is TGTGCCAGCAGCCCCCTGGGGAGCGGTGAGCAGTTCTTC.

This chain connects TRBV7-9 to TRBJ2-2; D gene ambiguous. This CDR3 has 14 amino acids. V was shortened by 1 base and J by 3 bases, with 6 bases between the two germline ends. Per the germline V gene, CDR1 is SEHNR and CDR2 is FQNEAQ (reference sequence). The CDR3 protein is CASSLVSDTGELFF. The CDR3 DNA reads TGTGCCAGCAGCTTAGTTTCGGACACCGGGGAGCTGTTTTTT.